These 6 T cell receptor beta chains originate from one sample sequenced in a study of cytomegalovirus exposure and HLA in healthy donors. TCRdb keeps only in-frame clones here, not all; method: immunoSEQ multiplex PCR. The data show approximately 120,000 clones, roughly 89% seen once. Source material: PBMCs. These receptors all stem from a woman between 18 and 30 years old in good health and CMV-seronegative.

The chain uses TRBV15 and TRBJ2-1; 7 nucleotides align to TRBD2. This CDR3 has 13 amino acids. Trimming at V came to 6 bases and at J to 6 bases, leaving 5 bases not matched to a gene. The V gene's germline CDR1 is LNHNV and CDR2 YYDKDF (reference sequence). This CDR3 reads CATRGEGRNEQFF. The DNA of the CDR3 is TGTGCCACCAGAGGGGAGGGGCGCAATGAGCAGTTCTTC.

The gene calls are TRBV27 and TRBJ1-5; 12 bases match TRBD1. The CDR3 runs 20 residues. V trimming: 4 bases; J trimming: 5 bases; junction bases outside the gene matches: 18. Germline CDR1 reads MNHEY; CDR2 reads SMNVEV (reference sequence). In nucleotides, the CDR3 is TGTGCCAGCAGTTCCCGATCAGCTGGGACAGGGGGCTTTATGTATCAGCCCCAGCATTTT. Its protein is CASSSRSAGTGGFMYQPQHF.

V is TRBV28 and J is TRBJ1-5; no clear D. With 7 bases removed from V and 2 bases from J, the gap between germline ends came to 12 bases. Per germline, CDR1 MDHEN and CDR2 SYDVKM. This CDR3 contains 14 residues. DNA for the CDR3: TGTGCCAGCAACTATATCCTGGGCAATCAGCCCCAGCATTTT. Translated, it gives CASNYILGNQPQHF.

In DNA form, the CDR3 reads TGCGCCAGCAGTCCATTGGACAGGCGAGGGCCAAGTGATCAGTATTTT. Translating it yields CASSPLDRRGPSDQYF. The V call is TRBV23-1, the J call TRBJ2-3; 7 positions agree with TRBD1. TRBV23-1 counts as an open reading frame of uncertain function. V gave up 4 bases and J gave up 12 bases; unmatched junction bases: 19. This CDR3 contains 16 residues.

This chain joins TRBV15 and TRBJ1-1; D may be TRBD1 (6 bases). The length of the CDR3 is 15 residues. With 5 bases removed from V and 2 bases from J, the gap between germline ends came to 15 bases. Looked up from germline, CDR1 is LNHNV and CDR2 is YYDKDF (reference sequence). CDR3 region: CATSGRAGGNTEAFF. DNA of the CDR3: TGTGCCACCAGCGGGAGGGCGGGGGGCAACACTGAAGCTTTCTTT.

The chain uses TRBV19 and TRBJ1-2; possibly TRBD1 for D (6 bases). V gave up 11 bases and J gave up 3 bases, with 16 bases separating them. The germline CDR1 and CDR2 sequences are LNHDA and SQIVND (reference sequence). The CDR3 loop spans 13 amino acids. The CDR3 DNA follows: TGTGCCGTCCAAGGGGGGGGCTACTATGGCTACACCTTC. It translates to CAVQGGGYYGYTF.